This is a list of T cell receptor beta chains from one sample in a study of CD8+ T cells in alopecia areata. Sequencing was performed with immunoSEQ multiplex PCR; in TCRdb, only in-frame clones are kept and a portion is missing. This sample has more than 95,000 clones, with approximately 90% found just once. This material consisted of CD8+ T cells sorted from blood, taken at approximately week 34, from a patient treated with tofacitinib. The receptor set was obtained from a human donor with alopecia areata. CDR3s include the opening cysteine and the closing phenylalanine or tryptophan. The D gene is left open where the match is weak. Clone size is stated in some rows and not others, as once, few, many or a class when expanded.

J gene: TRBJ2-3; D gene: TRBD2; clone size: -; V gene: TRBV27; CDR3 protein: CASSLGTSDVDTQYF; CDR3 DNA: TGTGCCAGCAGCCTCGGGACTAGCGACGTAGATACGCAGTATTTT
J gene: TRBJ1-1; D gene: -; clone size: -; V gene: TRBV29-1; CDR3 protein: CSVEGLRTEAFF; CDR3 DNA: TGCAGCGTTGAGGGCTTAAGGACTGAAGCTTTCTTT
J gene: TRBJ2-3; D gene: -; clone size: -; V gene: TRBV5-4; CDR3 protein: CASSWEGATTDTQYF; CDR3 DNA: TGTGCCAGCAGTTGGGAGGGGGCTACCACAGATACGCAGTATTTT
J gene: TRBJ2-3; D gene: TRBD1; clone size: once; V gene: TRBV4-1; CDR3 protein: CASSQLGQGGTDTQYF; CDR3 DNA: TGCGCCAGCAGCCAATTGGGACAGGGGGGCACAGATACGCAGTATTTT
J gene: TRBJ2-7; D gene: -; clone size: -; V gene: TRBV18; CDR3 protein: CASSPEVNSYEQYF; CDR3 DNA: TGTGCCAGCTCACCAGAGGTCAACTCCTACGAGCAGTACTTC
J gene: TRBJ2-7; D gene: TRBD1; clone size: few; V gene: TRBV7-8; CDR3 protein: CASSLSQGPSYEQYF; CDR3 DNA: TGTGCCAGCAGCTTATCACAGGGGCCATCCTACGAGCAGTACTTC
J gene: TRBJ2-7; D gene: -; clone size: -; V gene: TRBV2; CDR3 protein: CAMTSGLVVEQYF; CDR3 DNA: TGTGCCATGACAAGCGGCTTGGTGGTCGAGCAGTACTTC
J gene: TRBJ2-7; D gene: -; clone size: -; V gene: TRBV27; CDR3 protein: CASTNLKDSSYEQYF; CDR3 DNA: TGTGCCAGCACCAACCTCAAGGACAGCTCCTACGAGCAGTACTTC
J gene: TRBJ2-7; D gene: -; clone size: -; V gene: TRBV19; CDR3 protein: CASSWTDSYEQYF; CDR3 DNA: TGTGCCAGTAGTTGGACAGACTCCTACGAGCAGTACTTC
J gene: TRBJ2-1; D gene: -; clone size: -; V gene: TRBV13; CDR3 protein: CASSLGFETPSLHNEQFF; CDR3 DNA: TGTGCCAGCAGCTTAGGCTTCGAGACTCCCAGCCTACACAATGAGCAGTTCTTC
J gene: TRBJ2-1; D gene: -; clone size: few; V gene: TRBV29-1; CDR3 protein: CSVGRIGREQFF; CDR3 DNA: TGCAGCGTTGGAAGGATAGGTAGGGAGCAGTTCTTC
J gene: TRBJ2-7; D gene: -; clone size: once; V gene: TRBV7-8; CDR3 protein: CASSLGVMLYEQYF; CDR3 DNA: TGTGCCAGCAGCTTAGGAGTGATGCTCTACGAGCAGTACTTC
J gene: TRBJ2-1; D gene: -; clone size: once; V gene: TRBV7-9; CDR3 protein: CASSLVPEMYEQFF; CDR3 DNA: TGTGCCAGCAGCTTAGTCCCCGAGATGTATGAGCAGTTCTTC
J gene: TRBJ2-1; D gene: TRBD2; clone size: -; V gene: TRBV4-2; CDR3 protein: CASSQDPGLAGYNEQFF; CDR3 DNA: TGTGCCAGCAGCCAAGATCCGGGACTAGCGGGCTACAATGAGCAGTTCTTC
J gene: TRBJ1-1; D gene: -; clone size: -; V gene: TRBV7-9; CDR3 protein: CASSPGTNTEAFF; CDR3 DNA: TGTGCCAGCAGCCCAGGGACGAACACTGAAGCTTTCTTT
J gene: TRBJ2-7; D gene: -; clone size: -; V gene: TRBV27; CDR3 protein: CASSLSRFYEQYF; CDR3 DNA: TGTGCCAGCAGTTTAAGTCGGTTCTACGAGCAGTACTTC
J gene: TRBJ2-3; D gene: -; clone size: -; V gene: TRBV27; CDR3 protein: CASSPPADTLGTDTQYF; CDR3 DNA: TGTGCCAGCAGTCCCCCGGCAGATACCCTCGGCACAGATACGCAGTATTTT
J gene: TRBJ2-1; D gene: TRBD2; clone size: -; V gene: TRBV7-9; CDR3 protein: CATPRLAGVGNEQFF; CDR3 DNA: TGTGCCACCCCTCGGCTAGCGGGAGTCGGGAATGAGCAGTTCTTC
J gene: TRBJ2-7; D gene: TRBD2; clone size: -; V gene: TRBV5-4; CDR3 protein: CASSPGGSYEQYF; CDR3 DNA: TGTGCCAGCAGCCCGGGAGGGTCCTACGAGCAGTACTTC
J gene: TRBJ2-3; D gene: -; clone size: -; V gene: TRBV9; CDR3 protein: CASSPSGRIPTDTQYF; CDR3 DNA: TGTGCCAGCAGCCCGTCGGGGAGAATACCCACAGATACGCAGTATTTT
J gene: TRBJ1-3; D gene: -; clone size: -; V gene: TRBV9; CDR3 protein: CASSVDWGTGNTIYF; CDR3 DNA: TGTGCCAGCAGCGTAGATTGGGGGACCGGAAACACCATATATTTT
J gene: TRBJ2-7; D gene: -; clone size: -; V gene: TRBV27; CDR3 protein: CASRQVRTQAYEQYF; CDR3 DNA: TGTGCCAGCAGACAGGTCCGGACCCAGGCTTACGAGCAGTACTTC
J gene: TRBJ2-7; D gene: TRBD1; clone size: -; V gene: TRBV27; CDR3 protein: CASSLLGQGISEQYF; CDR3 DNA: TGTGCCAGCAGTTTATTAGGACAGGGTATTTCCGAGCAGTACTTC
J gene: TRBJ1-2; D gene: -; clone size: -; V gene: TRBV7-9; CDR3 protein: CASSTEDSSNYGYTF; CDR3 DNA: TGTGCCAGCAGCACGGAGGACAGCTCTAACTATGGCTACACCTTC
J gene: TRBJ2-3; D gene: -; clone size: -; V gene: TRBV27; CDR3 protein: CASRPQGTDTQYF; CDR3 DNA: TGTGCCAGCAGGCCGCAGGGCACAGATACGCAGTATTTT
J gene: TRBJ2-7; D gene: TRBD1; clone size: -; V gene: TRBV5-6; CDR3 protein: CASSFGTGDYEQYF; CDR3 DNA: TGTGCCAGCAGCTTCGGGACAGGGGATTACGAGCAGTACTTC
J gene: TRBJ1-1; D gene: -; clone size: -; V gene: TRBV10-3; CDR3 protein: CATRSGGEAFF; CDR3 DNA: TGTGCCACCCGCTCCGGGGGCGAAGCTTTCTTT
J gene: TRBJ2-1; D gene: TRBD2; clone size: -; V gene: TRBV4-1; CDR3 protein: CASSQEMGGSLYNEQFF; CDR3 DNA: TGCGCCAGCAGCCAAGAAATGGGCGGGAGCCTCTACAATGAGCAGTTCTTC
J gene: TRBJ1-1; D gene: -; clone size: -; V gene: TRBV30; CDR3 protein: CAWSPAVNTEAFF; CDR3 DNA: TGTGCCTGGAGTCCTGCTGTGAACACTGAAGCTTTCTTT
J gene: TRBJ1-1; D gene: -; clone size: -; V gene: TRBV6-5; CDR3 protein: CATHSGVMNTEAFF; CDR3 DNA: TGTGCCACGCACTCTGGAGTTATGAACACTGAAGCTTTCTTT
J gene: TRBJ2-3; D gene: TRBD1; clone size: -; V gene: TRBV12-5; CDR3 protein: CASGDPRDRDRTDTQYF; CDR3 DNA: TGTGCTAGTGGCGACCCCCGGGACAGGGACCGAACAGATACGCAGTATTTT
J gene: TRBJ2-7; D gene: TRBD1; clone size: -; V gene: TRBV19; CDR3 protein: CASSPTGATYEQYF; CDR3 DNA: TGTGCCAGTAGTCCGACAGGGGCTACCTACGAGCAGTACTTC
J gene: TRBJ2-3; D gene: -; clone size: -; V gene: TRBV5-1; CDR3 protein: CASSLSRGSTDTQYF; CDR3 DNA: TGCGCCAGCAGCTTGTCCAGGGGAAGCACAGATACGCAGTATTTT
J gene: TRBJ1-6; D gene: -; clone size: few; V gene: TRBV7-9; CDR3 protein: CATPADERSPLHF; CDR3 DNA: TGTGCCACCCCGGCCGACGAGCGTTCACCCCTCCACTTT
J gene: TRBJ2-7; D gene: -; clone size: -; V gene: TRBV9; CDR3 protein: CASSPWTRPEAEQYF; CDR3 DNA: TGTGCCAGCAGCCCGTGGACACGGCCGGAGGCCGAGCAGTACTTC
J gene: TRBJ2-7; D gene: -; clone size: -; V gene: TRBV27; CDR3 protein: CASSLRGRNYEQYF; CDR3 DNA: TGTGCCAGCAGTTTGAGGGGCAGGAACTACGAGCAGTACTTC
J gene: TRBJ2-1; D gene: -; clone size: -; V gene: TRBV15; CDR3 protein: CATSGGSASYNEQFF; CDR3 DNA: TGTGCCACCAGCGGCGGGTCCGCCTCCTACAATGAGCAGTTCTTC
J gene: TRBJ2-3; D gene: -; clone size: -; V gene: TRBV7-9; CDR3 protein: CASSGGAEDTQYF; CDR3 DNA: TGTGCCAGCAGCGGGGGGGCGGAGGATACGCAGTATTTT
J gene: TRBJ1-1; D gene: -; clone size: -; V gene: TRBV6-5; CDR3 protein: CASSPLGSANTEAFF; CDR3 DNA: TGTGCCAGCAGTCCCCTGGGGTCCGCTAACACTGAAGCTTTCTTT
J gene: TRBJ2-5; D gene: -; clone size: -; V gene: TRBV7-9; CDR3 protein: CASSFMSRTSETQYF; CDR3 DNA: TGTGCCAGCAGCTTCATGTCCCGAACCTCAGAGACCCAGTACTTC
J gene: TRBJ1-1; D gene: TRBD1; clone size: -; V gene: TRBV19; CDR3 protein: CASSLLGDRALEAFF; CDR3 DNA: TGTGCCAGTAGTCTCCTTGGGGACAGAGCACTTGAAGCTTTCTTT
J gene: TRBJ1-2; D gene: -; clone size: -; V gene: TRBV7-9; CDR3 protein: CASSRVTREWGGYTF; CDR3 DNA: TGTGCCAGCAGCCGGGTGACCCGTGAATGGGGAGGCTACACCTTC
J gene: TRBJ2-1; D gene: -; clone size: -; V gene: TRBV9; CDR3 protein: CASSASGTTYNEQFF; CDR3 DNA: TGTGCCAGCAGCGCCTCCGGGACAACGTACAATGAGCAGTTCTTC
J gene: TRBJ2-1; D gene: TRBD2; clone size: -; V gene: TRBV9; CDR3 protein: CASSVGASGSNEQFF; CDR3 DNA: TGTGCCAGCAGCGTGGGAGCTAGCGGGTCCAATGAGCAGTTCTTC
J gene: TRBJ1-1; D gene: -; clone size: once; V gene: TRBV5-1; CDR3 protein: CASSLEGRAFF; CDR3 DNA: TGCGCCAGCAGCTTAGAAGGGAGGGCTTTCTTT
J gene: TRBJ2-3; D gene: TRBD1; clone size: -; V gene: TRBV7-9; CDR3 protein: CASSSRTGGLTDTQYF; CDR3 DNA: TGTGCCAGCAGCTCTCGGACAGGGGGCCTCACAGATACGCAGTATTTT
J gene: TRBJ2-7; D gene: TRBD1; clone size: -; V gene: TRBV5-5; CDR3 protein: CASSLGTGGTYEQYF; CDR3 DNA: TGTGCCAGCAGCTTGGGGACAGGGGGGACCTACGAGCAGTACTTC
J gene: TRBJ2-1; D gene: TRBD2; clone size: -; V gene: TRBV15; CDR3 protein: CATSGRTSGGSYNEQFF; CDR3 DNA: TGTGCCACCAGCGGAAGAACTAGCGGAGGATCCTACAATGAGCAGTTCTTC
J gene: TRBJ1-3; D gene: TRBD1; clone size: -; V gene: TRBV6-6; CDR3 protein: CASSHPGTGDTIYF; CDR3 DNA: TGTGCCAGCAGTCATCCTGGGACAGGCGACACCATATATTTT
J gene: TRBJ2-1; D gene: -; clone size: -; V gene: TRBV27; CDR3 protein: CASSLRLAHEQFF; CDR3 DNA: TGTGCCAGCAGTTTACGCCTAGCCCATGAGCAGTTCTTC
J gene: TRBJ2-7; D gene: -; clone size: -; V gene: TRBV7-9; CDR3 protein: CASSLVGGPVGEQYF; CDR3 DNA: TGTGCCAGCAGCTTAGTCGGGGGGCCTGTTGGCGAGCAGTACTTC
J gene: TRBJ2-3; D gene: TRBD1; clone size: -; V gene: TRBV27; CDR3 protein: CASSLTGAPDTQYF; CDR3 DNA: TGTGCCAGCAGTTTGACAGGGGCCCCAGATACGCAGTATTTT
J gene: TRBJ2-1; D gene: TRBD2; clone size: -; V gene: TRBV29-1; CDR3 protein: CSLEVAGGFYNEQFF; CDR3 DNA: TGCAGCCTCGAAGTAGCGGGAGGGTTCTACAATGAGCAGTTCTTC
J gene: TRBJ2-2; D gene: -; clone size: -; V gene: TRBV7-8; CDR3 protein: CASSSGHNTGELFF; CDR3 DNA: TGTGCCAGCAGCTCCGGACATAACACCGGGGAGCTGTTTTTT
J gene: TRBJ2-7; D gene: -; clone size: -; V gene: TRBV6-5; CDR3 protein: CASSYGGPYEQYF; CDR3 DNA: TGTGCCAGCAGTTACGGGGGGCCCTACGAGCAGTACTTC
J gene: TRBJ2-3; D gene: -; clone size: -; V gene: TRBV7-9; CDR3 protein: CASTPTVTDTQYF; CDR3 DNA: TGTGCCAGCACCCCCACGGTCACAGATACGCAGTATTTT
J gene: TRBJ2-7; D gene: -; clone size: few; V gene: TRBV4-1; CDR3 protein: CASSQEAAHHEQYF; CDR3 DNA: TGCGCCAGCAGCCAAGAAGCGGCCCACCACGAGCAGTACTTC